This TCR beta chain was sequenced in a study of blood T cell repertoires in COVID-19. Overall study context: T cells, B-cell-depleted T cells, or PBMCs supplied cDNA or gDNA.

The method was immunoSEQ multiplex PCR; TCRdb's version includes in-frame clones alone and lacks a portion of them. The table has about 57,000 clones, 82% seen once. In this sample, this clone turned up a few times. The specimen sequenced was peripheral blood. The receptor's source is a woman aged 60-70 years with acute or convalescent COVID-19.

CDR3 sequence reads: CASSGSPAGEGGYTF. In DNA form, the CDR3 reads TGTGCCAGCAGTGGATCCCCGGCAGGGGAAGGGGGCTACACCTTC. The chain combines TRBV6-4 with TRBJ1-2; D may be TRBD1 (6 bases). V lost 4 bases and J lost 8, with 20 bases in between. The CDR3 runs to 15 residues. The germline CDR1 and CDR2 sequences are MRHNA and SNTAGT.